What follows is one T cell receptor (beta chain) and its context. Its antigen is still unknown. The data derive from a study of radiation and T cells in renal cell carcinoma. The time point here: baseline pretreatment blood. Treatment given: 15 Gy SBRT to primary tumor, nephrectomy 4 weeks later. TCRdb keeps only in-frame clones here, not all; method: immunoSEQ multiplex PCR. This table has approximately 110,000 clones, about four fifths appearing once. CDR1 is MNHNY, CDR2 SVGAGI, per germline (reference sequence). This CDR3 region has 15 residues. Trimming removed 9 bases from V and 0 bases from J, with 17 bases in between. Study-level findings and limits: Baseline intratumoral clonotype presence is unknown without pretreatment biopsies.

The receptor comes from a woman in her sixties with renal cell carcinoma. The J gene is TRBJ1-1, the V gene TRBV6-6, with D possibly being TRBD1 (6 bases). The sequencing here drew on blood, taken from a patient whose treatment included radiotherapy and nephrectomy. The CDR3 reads CASRRGAGMNTEAFF. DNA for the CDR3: TGTGCCAGTAGGAGGGGGGCCGGCATGAACACTGAAGCTTTCTTT.